This entry concerns a single T cell receptor (beta chain). Its antigen is currently unknown. The data are from a study of identical twins. General study findings and limits: Twin-shared out-of-frame alpha sequences were enriched for low generation probability.

Germline V CDR1 and CDR2: SGHRS, YFSETQ. CDR3 size: 18 residues. J lost 6 bases, V lost 2 bases, and 11 bases had no gene match. Addition of a universal primer site occurred through template switching, and cDNA carried unique molecular identifiers. TCRdb itself ran the 5' RACE reads through MiXCR, one entry per CDR3 protein. Of about 810,000 distinct CDR3 sequences in the sample, 9% to 15% were seen once. These data also formed part of another study, on yellow fever vaccine responses in identical twins.

Sequencing was done on a sample of PBMCs. This sequence joins TRBV5-1 and TRBJ2-2; 12 positions agree with TRBD1. This sequence originates from a woman aged 18-30 years in good health. The CDR3 region is CASSFRNLGQGAAGELFF. CDR3 coding DNA: TGCGCCAGCAGCTTCCGCAACTTGGGACAGGGGGCGGCCGGGGAGCTGTTTTTT.